These 14 T cell receptor beta chains share one sample of origin, sequenced in a study of post-analysis software for immune sequencing data. Whole-study findings and limits: Patients used about five TRBV segments, including TRBV5-6, TRBV5-1 and TRBV20-1, more often than controls.

No antigen has been identified for these receptors. Prepared TCR beta cDNA libraries contained unique molecular identifiers. TCRdb ran MiXCR on the PCR reads and lists one entry per CDR3 protein. Of about 770,000 distinct CDR3 sequences in the sample, 46% were seen once. The sample consisted of blood. The receptors here all came from a girl between 10 and 17 years old with multiple sclerosis.

This clonotype was counted a few times. CDR3 nucleotide sequence: TGCGCCAGCAGCCCCCACGGAGTGAGATCTGGGGCCAACGTCCTGACTTTC. It translates to CASSPHGVRSGANVLTF. The chain combines TRBV5-1 with TRBJ2-6; D unresolved. The V gene lost 4 bases and the J gene lost 1 base, with 15 bases spanning the gap. The length of the CDR3 is 17 residues. Germline V gene sequence: CDR1 SGHRS, CDR2 YFSETQ. The whole variable domain, filled in from reference TRBV5-1 and TRBJ2-6, reads KAGVTQTPRYLIKTRGQQVTLSCSPISGHRSVSWYQQTPGQGLQFLFEYFSETQRNKGNFPGRFSGRQFSNSRSEMNVSTLELGDSALYLCASSPHGVRSGANVLTFGAGSRLTVL.

This clonotype was counted a few times. This chain joins TRBV12-3 or TRBV12-4 and TRBJ2-1, with TRBD2 matching 9 bases. The trim removed 5 bases at V and 7 bases at J, leaving 24 bases unmatched. The CDR3 runs 20 residues. Written as DNA, the CDR3 is TGTGCCAGCAGTCTTCTGTGGAGCGAGCGGGAGGTCCTCGAGGGGAATGAGCAGTTCTTC. Translation: CASSLLWSEREVLEGNEQFF.

This clonotype was counted a few times. The V gene is TRBV27, the J gene TRBJ2-3; D perhaps matches TRBD2 (6 bases). The V and J ends lost 3 bases and 6 bases respectively, with 13 bases between them. The CDR3 is 14 residues long. Germline-derived CDR1 and CDR2 are MNHEY and SMNVEV (reference sequence). This chain's CDR3 is CASSLGLFLDTQYF. CDR3 bases: TGTGCCAGCAGTTTGGGACTCTTCTTGGATACGCAGTATTTT.

The chain employs TRBV5-1 and TRBJ2-5, with 12 bases matching TRBD2. Per germline, CDR1 SGHRS and CDR2 YFSETQ. The junction had 8 bases not matched to a gene; V was cut back by 1 base and J by 4 bases. The CDR3 loop spans 17 amino acids. CDR3 DNA sequence: TGCGCCAGCAGCTTGAGGGTTGAGACTAGCGGGAGAGAGACCCAGTACTTC. Protein: CASSLRVETSGRETQYF.

V usage is TRBV27 and J usage is TRBJ2-7, with D perhaps matching TRBD1 or TRBD2 (5 bases each). The J call may not be correct, given that the DNA end is closer to TRBJ2-1. Looked up from germline, CDR1 is MNHEY and CDR2 is SMNVEV (reference sequence). The CDR3 spans 14 residues. The DNA for the CDR3 is TGTGCCAGCAGTTTACAGGGACCGCGCTACGAGCAGTTCTTC. Its protein product is CASSLQGPRYEQFF.

This clonotype was seen a few times. The chain carries TRBV12-3 or TRBV12-4 and TRBJ2-1; D remains ambiguous. Trimming took off 3 bases at V and 4 bases at J, with 13 bases between the two ends. The CDR3 sequence is 15 residues long. CDR3 bases: TGTGCCAGCAGTTTTTTCCCCAATCTATACAATGAGCAGTTCTTC. Translating it yields CASSFFPNLYNEQFF.

This chain links TRBV27 with TRBJ2-7; the D call may be TRBD1 or TRBD2 (6 bases each). Trimming removed 4 bases at V and 6 bases at J, with 16 bases between. Germline CDR1 is MNHEY and CDR2 is SMNVEV (reference sequence). The CDR3 runs 14 residues. CDR3 amino acids: CASSWGADLSEQYF. CDR3 sequence (DNA): TGTGCCAGCAGTTGGGGGGCTGATCTTTCCGAGCAGTACTTC.

The chain couples TRBV5-6 to TRBJ1-2, with D possibly matching TRBD1 (6 bases). The CDR3 is 15 residues long. Trimming pared 0 bases from V and 2 bases from J, leaving 11 bases between. The germline V gene has CDR1 SGHDT and CDR2 YYEEEE. The CDR3 region is CASSLGGQLNYGYTF. The CDR3 nucleotides read TGTGCCAGCAGCTTGGGAGGACAGTTAAACTATGGCTACACCTTC.

This clonotype appeared many times. The chain combines TRBV9 with TRBJ2-5; D gene ambiguous. The germline V gene encodes CDR1 SGDLS and CDR2 YYNGEE. V lost 4 bases, J lost 5 bases, and 15 bases lay in between. CDR3 size: 14 residues. For the CDR3, the DNA is TGTGCCAGCAGCCCCCGTTATGGCAGCGAGACCCAGTACTTC. It translates to CASSPRYGSETQYF.

This clonotype was seen a single time. The J gene is TRBJ2-2, the V gene TRBV12-3 or TRBV12-4; 11 nucleotides match TRBD2. Losses at the gene ends were 5 bases for V and 7 bases for J; bases not matched to a gene: 6. This CDR3 has 15 residues. CDR3 sequence: CASSLGLAGVGELFF. For the CDR3, the DNA is TGTGCCAGCAGTCTTGGACTAGCGGGCGTCGGGGAGCTGTTTTTT.

The V gene is TRBV20-1, the J gene TRBJ2-3, with a possible D match to TRBD1 (5 bases). Germline V gene lookup returns CDR1 DFQATT and CDR2 SNEGSKA (reference sequence). Trimming took off 7 bases at V and 0 bases at J, with 17 bases between the two ends. The CDR3 extends over 15 amino acids. As DNA, the CDR3 is TGCAGTGTAGACAGTTCTCCGACTAGCACAGATACGCAGTATTTT. Its translation: CSVDSSPTSTDTQYF.

The chain has TRBV14 and TRBJ2-7, with TRBD1 matching over 10 bases. Trimming took 5 bases from V and 5 from J; bases not matched to a gene: 6. The CDR3 has 14 residues. Germline V gene lookup returns CDR1 SGHDN and CDR2 FVKESK. CDR3 bases: TGTGCCAGCAGCATCCGGGACAGGGGAGACGAGCAGTACTTC. It codes for CASSIRDRGDEQYF.

The rearrangement joins TRBV4-3 to TRBJ1-2; possibly TRBD1 for D (5 bases). CDR1 is LGHNA and CDR2 is YSLEER in the germline V gene. Trimming cost V 0 bases and J 1 base, with 9 bases left between them. This CDR3 is 15 amino acids long. The CDR3 reads CASSQDLGGNYGYTF. Here the CDR3 DNA reads TGCGCCAGCAGCCAAGATCTGGGGGGTAACTATGGCTACACCTTC.

This clonotype was detected only once. This chain connects TRBV7-9 to TRBJ1-2; no definite D call. V lost 5 bases and J lost 0, with 16 bases in between. Germline values: CDR1 SEHNR, CDR2 FQNEAQ (reference sequence). CDR3 length equals 16 residues. The CDR3: CASSPPSAITNYGYTF. As DNA, the CDR3 is TGTGCCAGCAGCCCGCCATCAGCAATAACTAACTATGGCTACACCTTC. The full variable domain, with the rest looked up from reference TRBV7-9 and TRBJ1-2, is DTGVSQNPRHKITKRGQNVTFRCDPISEHNRLYWYRQTLGQGPEFLTYFQNEAQLEKSRLLSDRFSAERPKGSFSTLEIQRTEQGDSAMYLCASSPPSAITNYGYTFGSGTRLTVV.